These 15 T cell receptor beta chains originate from one sample sequenced in a study of blood T cell repertoires in COVID-19. Using immunoSEQ multiplex PCR, the repertoire was profiled, and TCRdb retains in-frame clones only, with some absent. This table holds about 260,000 clones, under 90% found once. The material sequenced was peripheral blood. The origin of the receptors is a human donor in a cohort sampled during active COVID-19.

V gene TRBV7-9 combines with J gene TRBJ1-2, with 7 bases that match TRBD1. With V trimmed by 4 bases and J by 8 bases, 19 bases remained unmatched. The CDR3 totals 17 residues. Looked up from germline, CDR1 is SEHNR and CDR2 is FQNEAQ (reference sequence). The CDR3 region is CASSSPTPTGSLRGYTF. CDR3 DNA: TGTGCCAGCAGCTCCCCCACCCCGACAGGGAGCCTCAGGGGCTACACCTTC.

The J gene is TRBJ2-5, the V gene TRBV2, with 9 bases aligning to TRBD2. V lost 6 bases to trimming and J lost 5 bases; unmatched junction nucleotides: 7. Germline CDR1 is SNHLY and CDR2 is FYNNEI. The CDR3 length is 14 residues. The CDR3 sequence is CASRWRGGQETQYF. CDR3 coding DNA: TGTGCCAGCAGGTGGCGGGGGGGCCAGGAGACCCAGTACTTC.

V gene TRBV7-2 combines with J gene TRBJ1-1; D might be TRBD1 (5 bases). Trimming removed 4 bases at V and 1 base at J, with 10 bases between. The CDR3 consists of 14 residues. Per the germline V gene, CDR1 is SGHTA and CDR2 is FQGNSA. The CDR3, as DNA: TGTGCCAGCAGCTCGGTTGGGGCGAACACTGAAGCTTTCTTT. Its protein product is CASSSVGANTEAFF.

The V call is TRBV11-3, the J call TRBJ2-3; D remains ambiguous. The CDR3 length is 13 residues. Germline V gene data show CDR1 as SGHNT and CDR2 as YENEEA. The ends were cut back, 3 bases at V and 2 bases at J, with 6 bases in the middle. As DNA, the CDR3 is TGTGCCAGCAGCTTCGGGTTCACAGATACGCAGTATTTT. It codes for CASSFGFTDTQYF. Complete variable domain (other parts from reference TRBV11-3 and TRBJ2-3): EAGVVQSPRYKIIEKKQPVAFWCNPISGHNTLYWYLQNLGQGPELLIRYENEEAVDDSQLPKDRFSAERLKGVDSTLKIQPAELGDSAVYLCASSFGFTDTQYFGPGTRLTVL.

The chain links TRBV6-5 to TRBJ1-4, with 8 bases aligning to TRBD1. From germline, CDR1 is MNHEY and CDR2 SVGAGI. After removal of 5 bases from V and 1 base from J, the junction contained 3 bases not matched to a gene. This CDR3 has 15 residues. CDR3 sequence: CASSRQGRTNEKLFF. CDR3 nucleotides: TGTGCCAGCAGTCGACAGGGGAGAACTAATGAAAAACTGTTTTTT.

The chain has TRBV29-1 and TRBJ2-5; weak D call: TRBD2 (5 bases). V was trimmed by 3 bases and J by 8 bases, leaving 10 bases between them. The CDR3 runs to 11 residues. Germline loops: CDR1 SQVTM, CDR2 ANQGSEA. The CDR3 DNA is TGCAGCGTTGAGGAGAGGGTCACCCAGTACTTC. Protein product: CSVEERVTQYF. Drawing the rest from reference TRBV29-1 and TRBJ2-5, the complete variable domain is SAVISQKPSRDICQRGTSLTIQCQVDSQVTMMFWYRQQPGQSLTLIATANQGSEATYESGFVIDKFPISRPNLTFSTLTVSNMSPEDSSIYLCSVEERVTQYFGPGTRLLVL.

The CDR3 DNA is TGTGCCAGAAGCTTGGCCCTAGCGGGAGGCCTAATCTACAATGAGCAGTTCTTC. It encodes CARSLALAGGLIYNEQFF. The chain uses TRBV5-3 and TRBJ2-1, with TRBD2 identical over 11 bases. TRBV5-3 is labeled an ORF, and its function is uncertain. V lost 0 bases to trimming and J lost 3 bases; unmatched junction nucleotides: 8. The CDR3 loop spans 18 amino acids.

V and J are TRBV20-1 and TRBJ2-1; D gene ambiguous. V lost 1 base, J lost 7 bases, and 2 bases lay in between. Germline V CDR1 and CDR2: DFQATT, SNEGSKA (reference sequence). The CDR3 loop spans 10 amino acids. CDR3 nucleotide sequence: TGCAGTGCTAGAGCGAATGAGCAGTTCTTC. Protein sequence: CSARANEQFF.

This clone has only a few counts. V and J are TRBV5-1 and TRBJ2-3, with D tentatively TRBD1 (5 bases). Trimming pared 3 bases from V and 5 bases from J, leaving 13 bases between. In germline, CDR1 is SGHRS, CDR2 YFSETQ. CDR3 size: 14 residues. CDR3 nucleotides: TGCGCCAGCAGCTCTGGAAGGGGTCAAGATACGCAGTATTTT. Residues: CASSSGRGQDTQYF.

This clone was recorded a few times. The genes are TRBV18 and TRBJ2-4, with D possibly TRBD2 on 7 matching bases. Germline V gives CDR1 KGHSH, CDR2 LQKENI. This CDR3 contains 16 residues. The V gene lost 0 bases and the J gene lost 3 bases, with 12 bases spanning the gap. The CDR3 sequence: CASSPPSGGVKNIQYF. The CDR3 DNA reads TGTGCCAGCTCACCACCATCGGGGGGCGTCAAAAACATTCAGTACTTC.

This chain joins TRBV20-1 and TRBJ2-2, with 8 bases that match TRBD1. The junction had 10 bases not matched to a gene; V was cut back by 3 bases and J by 7 bases. The CDR3 has 15 amino acids. Germline lookup yields CDR1 DFQATT and CDR2 SNEGSKA (reference sequence). This CDR3 reads CSASRWTGTVGELFF. The DNA for the CDR3 is TGCAGTGCTAGTCGTTGGACAGGGACCGTCGGGGAGCTGTTTTTT.

The V and J genes are TRBV18 and TRBJ2-2, with TRBD1 as a possible D gene (6 bases). This CDR3 has 16 amino acids. The V and J ends lost 3 bases and 1 base respectively, with 12 bases between them. CDR1 KGHSH and CDR2 LQKENI come from the germline V gene. CDR3 in DNA: TGTGCCAGCTCACCGCCGGGACACTGGAACACCGGGGAGCTGTTTTTT. Translating it yields CASSPPGHWNTGELFF.

The chain uses TRBV7-8 and TRBJ1-6, with D possibly matching TRBD1 (5 bases). Germline V CDR1 and CDR2: SGHVS, FQNEAQ. The length of the CDR3 is 17 residues. V was clipped by 2 bases and J by 1 base, with 12 bases between them. The CDR3 DNA follows: TGTGCCAGCAGCTTAAAGGGGTTATCATCCTATAATTCACCCCTCCACTTT. Its translation: CASSLKGLSSYNSPLHF.

This chain uses TRBV19 with TRBJ2-5; 9 bases are shared with TRBD2. Germline V gene lookup returns CDR1 LNHDA and CDR2 SQIVND (reference sequence). The CDR3 runs 17 residues. V lost 3 bases to trimming and J lost 4 bases; unmatched junction nucleotides: 12. The CDR3 sequence is CASSISLGGRAGETQYF. The CDR3 nucleotides are TGTGCCAGTAGTATCTCCCTCGGCGGGAGGGCCGGAGAGACCCAGTACTTC.

A word on this clone: The sample holds other DNA sequences that translate to the same CDR3. The chain links TRBV19 to TRBJ1-1; no reliable D call. Germline CDR1 and CDR2: LNHDA and SQIVND (reference sequence). The CDR3 sequence is 14 residues long. V lost 3 bases and J lost 1, with 9 bases in between. The CDR3 DNA is TGTGCCAGTAGTATCCGGGCGGGGAACACTGAAGCTTTCTTT. Translating it yields CASSIRAGNTEAFF.